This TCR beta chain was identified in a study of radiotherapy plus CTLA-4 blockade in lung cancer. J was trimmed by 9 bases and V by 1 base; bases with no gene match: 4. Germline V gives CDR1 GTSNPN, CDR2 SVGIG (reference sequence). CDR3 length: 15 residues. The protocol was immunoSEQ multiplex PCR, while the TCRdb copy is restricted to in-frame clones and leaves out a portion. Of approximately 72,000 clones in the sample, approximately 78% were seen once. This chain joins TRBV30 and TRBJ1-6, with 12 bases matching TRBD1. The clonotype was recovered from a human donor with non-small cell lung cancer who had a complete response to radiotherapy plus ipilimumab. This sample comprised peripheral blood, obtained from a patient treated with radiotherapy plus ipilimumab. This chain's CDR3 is CAWSAPGQGASPLHF. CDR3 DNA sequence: TGTGCCTGGAGTGCCCCGGGACAGGGGGCTTCACCCCTCCACTTT.